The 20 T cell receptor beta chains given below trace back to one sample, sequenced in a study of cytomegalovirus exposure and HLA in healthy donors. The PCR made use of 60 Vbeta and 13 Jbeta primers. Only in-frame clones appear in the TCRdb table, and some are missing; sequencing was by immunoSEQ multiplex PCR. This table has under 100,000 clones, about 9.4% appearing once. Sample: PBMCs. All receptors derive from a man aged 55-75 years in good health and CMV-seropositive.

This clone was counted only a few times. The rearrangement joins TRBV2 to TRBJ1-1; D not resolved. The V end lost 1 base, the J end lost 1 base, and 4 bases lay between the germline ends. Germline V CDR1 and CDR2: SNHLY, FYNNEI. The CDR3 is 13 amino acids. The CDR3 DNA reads TGTGCCAGCAGTGAAGAACAGAACACTGAAGCTTTCTTT. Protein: CASSEEQNTEAFF. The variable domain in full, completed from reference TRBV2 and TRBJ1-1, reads EPEVTQTPSHQVTQMGQEVILRCVPISNHLYFYWYRQILGQKVEFLVSFYNNEISEKSEIFDDQFSVERPDGSNFTLKIRSTKLEDSAMYFCASSEEQNTEAFFGQGTRLTVV.

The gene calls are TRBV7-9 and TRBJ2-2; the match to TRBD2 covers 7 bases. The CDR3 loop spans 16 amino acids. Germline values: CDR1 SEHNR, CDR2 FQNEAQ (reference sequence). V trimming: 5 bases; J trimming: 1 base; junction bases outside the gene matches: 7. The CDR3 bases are TGTGCCAGCAGCCCTGGCCCGGGAGGGAACACCGGGGAGCTGTTTTTT. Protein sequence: CASSPGPGGNTGELFF.

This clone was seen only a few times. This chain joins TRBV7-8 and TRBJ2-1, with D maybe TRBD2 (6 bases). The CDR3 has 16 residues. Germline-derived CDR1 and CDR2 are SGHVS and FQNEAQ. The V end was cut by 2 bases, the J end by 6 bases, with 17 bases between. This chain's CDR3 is CASSLKRFGGFNEQFF. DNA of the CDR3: TGTGCCAGCAGCTTAAAAAGGTTCGGAGGGTTCAATGAGCAGTTCTTC.

The CDR3 sequence is CASSFREPYNEQFF. DNA for the CDR3: TGTGCCAGCAGCTTCCGGGAACCCTACAATGAGCAGTTCTTC. The genes are TRBV7-2 and TRBJ2-1; possibly TRBD2 for D (5 bases). V lost 3 bases and J lost 2, with 8 bases in between. CDR1 and CDR2 (germline): SGHTA, FQGNSA. The CDR3 is 14 amino acids. Using reference TRBV7-2 and TRBJ2-1 for the parts outside the CDR3, the full variable domain is GAGVSQSPSNKVTEKGKDVELRCDPISGHTALYWYRQSLGQGLEFLIYFQGNSAPDKSGLPSDRFSAERTGGSVSTLTIQRTQQEDSAVYLCASSFREPYNEQFFGPGTRLTVL.

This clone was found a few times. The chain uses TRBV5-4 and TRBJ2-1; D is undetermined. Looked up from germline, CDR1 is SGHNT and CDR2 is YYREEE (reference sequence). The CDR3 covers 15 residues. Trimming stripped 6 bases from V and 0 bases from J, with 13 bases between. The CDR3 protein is CASNPSVGSYNEQFF. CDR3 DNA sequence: TGTGCCAGCAACCCAAGCGTAGGCTCCTACAATGAGCAGTTCTTC.

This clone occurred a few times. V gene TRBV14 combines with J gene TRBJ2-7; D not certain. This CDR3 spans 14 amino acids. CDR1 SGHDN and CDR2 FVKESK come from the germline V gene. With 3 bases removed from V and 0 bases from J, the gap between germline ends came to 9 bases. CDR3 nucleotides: TGTGCCAGCAGCCATGATCCTAGCTCCTACGAGCAGTACTTC. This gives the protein CASSHDPSSYEQYF.

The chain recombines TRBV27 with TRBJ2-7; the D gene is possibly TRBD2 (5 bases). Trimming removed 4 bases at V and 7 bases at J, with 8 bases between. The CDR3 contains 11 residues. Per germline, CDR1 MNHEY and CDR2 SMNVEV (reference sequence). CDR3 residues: CASSSPGEQYF. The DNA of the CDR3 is TGTGCCAGCAGTTCGCCGGGGGAGCAGTACTTC.

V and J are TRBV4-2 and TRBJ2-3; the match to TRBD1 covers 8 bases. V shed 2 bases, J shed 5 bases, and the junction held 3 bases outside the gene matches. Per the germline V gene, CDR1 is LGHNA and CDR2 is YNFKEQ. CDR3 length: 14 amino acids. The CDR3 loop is CASSQSDRGDTQYF. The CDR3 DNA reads TGTGCCAGCAGCCAATCCGACAGGGGAGATACGCAGTATTTT.

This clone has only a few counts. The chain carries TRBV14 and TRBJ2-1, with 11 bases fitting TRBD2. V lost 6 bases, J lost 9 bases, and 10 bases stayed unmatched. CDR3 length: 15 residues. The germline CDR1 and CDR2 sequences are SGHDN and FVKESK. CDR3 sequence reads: CASRATSGALGEQFF. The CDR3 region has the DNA TGTGCCAGCAGGGCGACTAGCGGGGCCTTGGGTGAGCAGTTCTTC. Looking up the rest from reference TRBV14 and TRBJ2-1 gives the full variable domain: EAGVTQFPSHSVIEKGQTVTLRCDPISGHDNLYWYRRVMGKEIKFLLHFVKESKQDESGMPNNRFLAERTGGTYSTLKVQPAELEDSGVYFCASRATSGALGEQFFGPGTRLTVL.

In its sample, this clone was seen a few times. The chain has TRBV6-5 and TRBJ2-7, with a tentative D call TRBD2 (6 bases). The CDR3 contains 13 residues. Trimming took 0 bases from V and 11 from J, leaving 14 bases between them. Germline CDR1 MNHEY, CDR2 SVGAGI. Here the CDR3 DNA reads TGTGCCAGCAGTTACTCCTCCGGCGGGGTGGAGTACTTC. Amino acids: CASSYSSGGVEYF.

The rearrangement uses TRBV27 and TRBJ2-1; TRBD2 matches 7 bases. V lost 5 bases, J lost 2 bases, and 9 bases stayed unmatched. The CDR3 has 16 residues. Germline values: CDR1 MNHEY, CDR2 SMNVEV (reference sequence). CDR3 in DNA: TGTGCCAGCAGTCGCGTTGGGGGGGGGACCTACAATGAGCAGTTCTTC. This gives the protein CASSRVGGGTYNEQFF.

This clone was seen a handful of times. The CDR3 DNA sequence: TGTGCCAGCAGCTTTGAGTACGGGCAAGAGACCCAGTACTTC. Residues: CASSFEYGQETQYF. V is TRBV5-4 and J is TRBJ2-5; D gene ambiguous. CDR3 length: 14 amino acids. Germline-derived CDR1 and CDR2 are SGHNT and YYREEE (reference sequence). The V end lost 2 bases, the J end lost 2 bases, and 10 bases lay between the germline ends. The complete variable domain, with remaining parts taken from reference TRBV5-4 and TRBJ2-5, reads ETGVTQSPTHLIKTRGQQVTLRCSSQSGHNTVSWYQQALGQGPQFIFQYYREEENGRGNFPPRFSGLQFPNYSSELNVNALELDDSALYLCASSFEYGQETQYFGPGTRLLVL.

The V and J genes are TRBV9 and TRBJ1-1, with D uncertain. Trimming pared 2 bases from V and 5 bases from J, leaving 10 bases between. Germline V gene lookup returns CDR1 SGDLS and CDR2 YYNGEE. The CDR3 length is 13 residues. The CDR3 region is CASSVAGRTEAFF. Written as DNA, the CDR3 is TGTGCCAGCAGCGTCGCGGGAAGAACTGAAGCTTTCTTT. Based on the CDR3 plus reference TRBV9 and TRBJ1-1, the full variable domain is DSGVTQTPKHLITATGQRVTLRCSPRSGDLSVYWYQQSLDQGLQFLIQYYNGEERAKGNILERFSAQQFPDLHSELNLSSLELGDSALYFCASSVAGRTEAFFGQGTRLTVV.

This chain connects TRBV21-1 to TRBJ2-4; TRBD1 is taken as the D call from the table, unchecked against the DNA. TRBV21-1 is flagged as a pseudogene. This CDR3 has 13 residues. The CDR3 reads CASSKADRNIQYF. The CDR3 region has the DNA TGTGCCAGCAGCAAAGCCGACAGAAACATTCAGTACTTC.

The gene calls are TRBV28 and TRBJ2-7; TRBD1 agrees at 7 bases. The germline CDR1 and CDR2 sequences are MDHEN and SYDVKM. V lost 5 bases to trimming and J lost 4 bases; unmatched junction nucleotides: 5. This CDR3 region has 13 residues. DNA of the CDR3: TGTGCCAGCAGTGACAGGGTTTCTTACGAGCAGTACGTC. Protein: CASSDRVSYEQYV.

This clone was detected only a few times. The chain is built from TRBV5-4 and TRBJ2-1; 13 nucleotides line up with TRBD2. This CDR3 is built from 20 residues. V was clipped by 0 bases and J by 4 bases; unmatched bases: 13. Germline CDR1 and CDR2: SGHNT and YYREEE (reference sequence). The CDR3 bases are TGTGCCAGCAGCTTGGGGTCGGGACTAGCGGGGTCAGTCATTTACAATGAGCAGTTCTTC. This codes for CASSLGSGLAGSVIYNEQFF.

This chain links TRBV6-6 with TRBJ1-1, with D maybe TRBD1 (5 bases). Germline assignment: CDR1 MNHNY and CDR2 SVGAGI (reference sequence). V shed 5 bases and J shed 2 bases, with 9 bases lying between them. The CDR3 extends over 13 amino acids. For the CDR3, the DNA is TGTGCCAGCAGTCGGGGGGAAAACACTGAAGCTTTCTTT. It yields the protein CASSRGENTEAFF.

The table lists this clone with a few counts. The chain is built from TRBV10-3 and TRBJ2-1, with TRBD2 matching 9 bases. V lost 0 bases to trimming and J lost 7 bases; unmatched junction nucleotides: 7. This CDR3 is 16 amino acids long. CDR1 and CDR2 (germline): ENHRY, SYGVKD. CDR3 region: CAISESIAGGNNEQFF. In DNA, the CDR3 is TGTGCCATCAGTGAGTCGATCGCGGGAGGGAATAATGAGCAGTTCTTC.

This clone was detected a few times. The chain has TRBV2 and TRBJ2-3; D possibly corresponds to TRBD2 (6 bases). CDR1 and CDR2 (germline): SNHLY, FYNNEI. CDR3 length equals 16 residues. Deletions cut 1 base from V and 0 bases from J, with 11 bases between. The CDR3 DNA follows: TGTGCCAGCAGTGAAGAGAGTAGCGGTAGCACAGATACGCAGTATTTT. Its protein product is CASSEESSGSTDTQYF.

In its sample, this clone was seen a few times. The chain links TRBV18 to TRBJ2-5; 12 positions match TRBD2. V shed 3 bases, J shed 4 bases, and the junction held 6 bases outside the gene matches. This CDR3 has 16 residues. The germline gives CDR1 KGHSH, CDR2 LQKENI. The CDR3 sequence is CASSPSSGGARETQYF. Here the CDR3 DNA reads TGTGCCAGCTCACCCTCTAGCGGGGGGGCCAGAGAGACCCAGTACTTC.